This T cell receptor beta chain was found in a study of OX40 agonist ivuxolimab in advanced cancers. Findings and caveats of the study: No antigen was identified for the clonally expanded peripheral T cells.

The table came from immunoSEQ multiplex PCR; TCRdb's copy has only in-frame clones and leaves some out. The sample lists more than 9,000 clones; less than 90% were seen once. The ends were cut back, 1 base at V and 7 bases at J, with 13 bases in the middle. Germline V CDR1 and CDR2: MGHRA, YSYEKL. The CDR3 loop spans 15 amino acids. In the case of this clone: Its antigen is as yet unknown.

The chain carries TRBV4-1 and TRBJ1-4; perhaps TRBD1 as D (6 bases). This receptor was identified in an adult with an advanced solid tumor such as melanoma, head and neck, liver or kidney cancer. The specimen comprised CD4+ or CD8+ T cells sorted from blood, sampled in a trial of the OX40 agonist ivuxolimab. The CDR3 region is CASSQGGGLGEKLFF. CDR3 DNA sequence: TGCGCCAGCAGCCAAGGGGGGGGGCTGGGTGAAAAACTGTTTTTT.